This T cell receptor (beta chain) was identified during a study of blood T cell repertoires in COVID-19 (dated by TCRdb to between 2020 and 2021). Describing the broader study: Samples covering the acute and convalescent phases of COVID-19 were provided by collaborators in the United States, Italy and Spain. The prospective study material was composed of cDNA or gDNA derived from T cells, B-cell-depleted T cells, or PBMCs. Deeply sampled blood TCRbeta repertoires from subjects exposed to, actively infected with, or recovered from COVID-19 were included in the dataset. A freely available public database, intended as a resource for researchers studying the immune response to SARS-CoV-2, is where the repertoires were released. The samples were drawn from the first 160 participants of the ongoing ImmuneRACE study and from 1,200 or so subjects provided by 6 global collaborators. Sample metadata almost always included a de-identified subject ID, COVID-19 status, age in years and sex. Where available, HLA class I and class II types were obtained from metadata supplied by the sample provider rather than from assay-based typing. Paper-wide results and their limitations: The quantity of clinical and demographic metadata differed by source and by participant and was supplied without curation.

Each collaborating institution followed its own protocols to collect whole blood in K2EDTA tubes. Collaborator samples were shipped for TCRbeta analysis as frozen whole blood, isolated PBMCs, or DNA extracted from either sample type. The germline V gene (reference sequence) specifies LNHDA as CDR1 and SQIVND as CDR2. Trimming takes 2 bases from V and 7 bases from J, and the germline ends sit 21 bases apart. The CDR3 goes from the cysteine to the phenylalanine over 17 residues. The sequence is cut down to CDR3 DNA, 51 bases in frame from base 1. TCRbeta CDR3 regions were amplified from genomic DNA by means of the immunoSEQ Assay, a bias-controlled multiplex PCR. The published analysis was carried out like this. The number of nucleated cells in each sample was estimated from the amplification of reference gene primers within the assay. To quantify the absolute abundance of each unique TCRbeta CDR3 rearrangement, sequence reads were collapsed and filtered. Productive Simpson clonality was computed per sample as the square root of Simpson's diversity index over productive rearrangements. The clones in this table, taken by TCRdb from immuneACCESS, are in-frame only. Not every clone is retained; where verified, under half of the shortfall comes from an unresolved V gene, and the cause of the rest is unknown. That table is the source of V, J and clone size, and D and trimming were worked out from the DNA. The sample table contains hundreds of thousands of clones; only one count was recorded for 80% to 90% of them. The top ten constitute 4.4% of the sample.

Concerning this clone itself: The antigen it binds to is not known. Per-nucleotide qualities are absent, and no much larger clonotype sits a single base away.

The TCR was taken from a man aged 45-60 years with acute or convalescent COVID-19. Here the chain combines TRBV19 and TRBJ1-5; the D gene assignment is ambiguous. What was sequenced was peripheral blood. The CDR3 sequence is CASSITPGTAPGQPQHF. The base sequence is TGTGCCAGTAGTATAACTCCCGGTACAGCCCCCGGACAGCCCCAGCATTTT.